The 27 T cell receptor beta chains reported below all come from one sample, sequenced in a study of T-cell memory formation after mild COVID-19. Via MiXCR, TCRdb re-called the 5' RACE reads, giving one row per CDR3 protein. The repertoire holds approximately 240,000 distinct CDR3 sequences, with 15% to 20% as singletons. Sequencing was performed on PBMCs or a T cell subset sorted from them (not recorded which). The receptors stem from a man aged 18 to 30 who had mild COVID-19 (a few samples of this study predate the infection). Cell type and time point are not known.

The V gene is TRBV3-1, the J gene TRBJ2-1, with D uncertain. Germline-derived CDR1 and CDR2 are LGHDT and YNNKEL (reference sequence). CDR3 length: 13 residues. V lost 3 bases and J 7 bases, leaving 10 bases between the germline ends. The CDR3 DNA sequence: TGTGCCAGCAGCCAGAACTTTTGGAATGAGCAGTTCTTC. Translating gives CASSQNFWNEQFF.

This clonotype was seen ten or more times. The chain carries TRBV11-2 and TRBJ2-1; 11 bases map to TRBD2. This CDR3 is 17 amino acids long. Germline values: CDR1 SGHAT, CDR2 FQNNGV. With V trimmed by 5 bases and J by 1 base, 7 bases remained unmatched. In DNA, the CDR3 is TGTGCCAGCAGCCCAAACCCTAGCGGGGGGTCCTACAATGAGCAGTTCTTC. It translates to CASSPNPSGGSYNEQFF. The full variable domain, rest sourced from reference TRBV11-2 and TRBJ2-1, is EAGVAQSPRYKIIEKRQSVAFWCNPISGHATLYWYQQILGQGPKLLIQFQNNGVVDDSQLPKDRFSAERLKGVDSTLKIQPAKLEDSAVYLCASSPNPSGGSYNEQFFGPGTRLTVL.

For the CDR3, the DNA is TGTGCCAGCTCACTAAGTGGTGGTGGTCATACGCAGTATTTT. It codes for CASSLSGGGHTQYF. The V and J genes are TRBV18 and TRBJ2-3; D is undetermined. Trimming stripped 4 bases from V and 7 bases from J, with 15 bases between. Germline V gives CDR1 KGHSH, CDR2 LQKENI. The length of the CDR3 is 14 residues.

The chain has TRBV12-3 or TRBV12-4 and TRBJ1-2; D gene uncertain. The V gene lost 3 bases and the J gene lost 4 bases, with 12 bases spanning the gap. The CDR3 has 14 amino acids. Here the CDR3 reads CASSFEVGPYGYTF. The CDR3, as DNA: TGTGCCAGCAGTTTCGAGGTCGGACCCTATGGCTACACCTTC.

Only a few counts were recorded for this clonotype. The chain couples TRBV7-9 to TRBJ2-7; D is perhaps TRBD2 (6 bases). This CDR3 is built from 15 residues. V was pared by 5 bases and J by 3 bases, with 17 bases between. Germline V gives CDR1 SEHNR, CDR2 FQNEAQ (reference sequence). CDR3 DNA: TGTGCCAGCAGCCCCCGGACTTCCGGGGGCTACGAGCAGTACTTC. Protein: CASSPRTSGGYEQYF.

Only a few counts were recorded for this clonotype. This chain uses TRBV12-3 or TRBV12-4 with TRBJ2-5; D uncertain. The CDR3 length is 15 residues. The V end lost 3 bases, the J end lost 7 bases, and 18 bases lay between the germline ends. CDR3 amino acids: CASSFRTARSGTQYF. The CDR3 region has the DNA TGTGCCAGCAGTTTCAGGACGGCCCGTTCGGGGACCCAGTACTTC.

This clonotype showed up just a few times. The rearrangement joins TRBV4-2 to TRBJ2-7; TRBD2 is a possible D gene (6 bases). CDR1 and CDR2 (germline): LGHNA, YNFKEQ. The CDR3 spans 17 residues. V gave up 0 bases and J gave up 5 bases, with 20 bases separating them. The CDR3 nucleotides are TGTGCCAGCAGCCAAGAAATTTTTGTGACGGGGGTCCACGAGCAGTACTTC. Amino acids: CASSQEIFVTGVHEQYF.

The chain links TRBV30 to TRBJ2-5; tentatively, D is TRBD1 or TRBD2 (5 bases each). V lost 2 bases and J lost 4, with 11 bases in between. The V gene's germline CDR1 is GTSNPN and CDR2 SVGIG (reference sequence). The CDR3 length is 13 residues. DNA for the CDR3: TGTGCCTGGAGTACGGGGCTAGCAGAGACCCAGTACTTC. As protein: CAWSTGLAETQYF. Full variable domain (rest looked up from reference TRBV30 and TRBJ2-5): SQTIHQWPATLVQPVGSPLSLECTVEGTSNPNLYWYRQAAGRGLQLLFYSVGIGQISSEVPQNLSASRPQDRQFILSSKKLLLSDSGFYLCAWSTGLAETQYFGPGTRLLVL.

This clonotype was counted only a few times. The J gene is TRBJ2-3, the V gene TRBV29-1; D might be TRBD1 (6 bases). Trimming took off 3 bases at V and 1 base at J, with 8 bases between the two ends. This CDR3 has 13 residues. Germline V gene sequence: CDR1 SQVTM, CDR2 ANQGSEA. The CDR3 nucleotides read TGCAGCGTTGAGACAGGTCGCACAGATACGCAGTATTTT. Translated: CSVETGRTDTQYF.

This chain connects TRBV7-9 to TRBJ2-7; possibly TRBD2 for D (6 bases). Between the trimmed V and J ends, which lost 5 bases and 0 bases, there was a span of 11 bases. The CDR3 sequence is 14 residues long. Germline V CDR1 and CDR2: SEHNR, FQNEAQ (reference sequence). The DNA of the CDR3 is TGTGCCAGCAGCCCCGGGAGATTCTCCTACGAGCAGTACTTC. Residues: CASSPGRFSYEQYF.

The J gene is TRBJ1-4, the V gene TRBV7-2; D gene unclear. Trimming cost V 5 bases and J 5 bases, with 9 bases left between them. In germline, CDR1 is SGHTA, CDR2 FQGNSA. The CDR3 consists of 13 residues. CDR3 sequence reads: CASSRQPNEKLFF. The CDR3, as DNA: TGTGCCAGCAGCCGACAACCAAATGAAAAACTGTTTTTT.

This clonotype was seen a handful of times. This chain joins TRBV5-1 and TRBJ2-7; no clear D gene. CDR1 SGHRS and CDR2 YFSETQ come from the germline V gene. Trimming removed 2 bases from V and 0 bases from J, with 12 bases in between. This CDR3 is built from 15 residues. CDR3 nucleotides: TGCGCCAGCAGCTTCCCCGGACCGACCTCCTACGAGCAGTACTTC. Its protein product is CASSFPGPTSYEQYF.

This clonotype was counted between two and nine times. V is TRBV2 and J is TRBJ2-1; D perhaps matches TRBD2 (6 bases). V was shortened by 2 bases and J by 3 bases, with 8 bases between the two germline ends. The length of the CDR3 is 14 residues. The germline CDR1 and CDR2 sequences are SNHLY and FYNNEI. CDR3 in DNA: TGTGCCAGCAGTGAACAGACTAGCTACAATGAGCAGTTCTTC. Translating it yields CASSEQTSYNEQFF.

The table lists this clonotype with a few counts. This chain uses TRBV27 with TRBJ1-6; 12 positions match TRBD1. V shed 4 bases and J 6 bases; nucleotides not matched to a gene: 1. There are 15 residues in the CDR3. The germline gives CDR1 MNHEY, CDR2 SMNVEV (reference sequence). DNA for the CDR3: TGTGCCAGCAGTTGGGACAGGGGGCGTAATTCACCCCTCCACTTT. Translation: CASSWDRGRNSPLHF.

The chain has TRBV5-1 and TRBJ2-3; TRBD1 aligns across 7 bases. The CDR3 contains 16 residues. V shed 0 bases, J shed 2 bases, and the junction held 6 bases outside the gene matches. Germline V lookup: CDR1 SGHRS, CDR2 YFSETQ. Here the CDR3 reads CASSLVRDSLTDTQYF. The CDR3 region has the DNA TGCGCCAGCAGCTTGGTCCGGGACAGCCTCACAGATACGCAGTATTTT.

This clonotype was detected ten times or more. The chain joins TRBV7-2 to TRBJ2-5; D is unclear. Germline V gene lookup returns CDR1 SGHTA and CDR2 FQGNSA. There are 13 residues in the CDR3. V lost 1 base to trimming and J lost 13 bases, with 16 bases between them. The CDR3: CASSLDGASARYF. For the CDR3, the DNA is TGTGCCAGCAGCTTAGATGGCGCCTCTGCCCGGTACTTC.

The sample holds a few counts of this clonotype. V usage is TRBV11-2 and J usage is TRBJ1-1; a possible D gene is TRBD1 (6 bases). This CDR3 is 15 amino acids long. The V gene lost 1 base and the J gene lost 0 bases, with 9 bases spanning the gap. The germline CDR1 and CDR2 sequences are SGHAT and FQNNGV. CDR3 loop: CASSLVTGLNTEAFF. CDR3 sequence (DNA): TGTGCCAGCAGCTTAGTTACAGGGCTGAACACTGAAGCTTTCTTT.

This clonotype was recorded a few times. The J gene is TRBJ2-1, the V gene TRBV7-2, with TRBD1 identical over 11 bases. The V segment lost 6 bases and the J segment 5 bases; nucleotides outside the gene matches: 6. Per germline, CDR1 SGHTA and CDR2 FQGNSA. This CDR3 is built from 15 residues. The CDR3 bases are TGTGCCAGCAGGCGGGACAGGGGGAACCACAATGAGCAGTTCTTC. It is translated as CASRRDRGNHNEQFF. Looking up the rest from reference TRBV7-2 and TRBJ2-1 gives the full variable domain: GAGVSQSPSNKVTEKGKDVELRCDPISGHTALYWYRQSLGQGLEFLIYFQGNSAPDKSGLPSDRFSAERTGGSVSTLTIQRTQQEDSAVYLCASRRDRGNHNEQFFGPGTRLTVL.

This clonotype has a handful of counts. The chain links TRBV7-9 to TRBJ2-5, with 7 bases lining up with TRBD1. This CDR3 comprises 15 residues. The germline gives CDR1 SEHNR, CDR2 FQNEAQ (reference sequence). V lost 1 base to trimming and J lost 4 bases; unmatched junction nucleotides: 6. The CDR3 sequence is CASSLEQGSRETQYF. In nucleotides, the CDR3 is TGTGCCAGCAGCTTAGAACAGGGGAGTCGAGAGACCCAGTACTTC.

This clonotype has more than one count but fewer than ten. The chain employs TRBV5-1 and TRBJ1-3, with D hard to call. This CDR3 is built from 15 residues. The V gene's germline CDR1 is SGHRS and CDR2 YFSETQ. The V and J ends lost 4 bases and 0 bases respectively, with 11 bases between them. The chain's CDR3 is CASSLGVTSGNTIYF. The DNA for the CDR3 is TGCGCCAGCAGCCTTGGGGTAACCTCTGGAAACACCATATATTTT.

This sequence joins TRBV19 and TRBJ1-5, with TRBD1 matching over 10 bases. The CDR3 has 16 residues. Losses at the gene ends were 5 bases for V and 9 bases for J; bases not matched to a gene: 13. Per germline, CDR1 LNHDA and CDR2 SQIVND (reference sequence). CDR3 in amino acids: CASSGTPGQGQPPQHF. CDR3 bases: TGTGCCAGTAGTGGCACCCCGGGACAGGGGCAACCGCCCCAGCATTTT.

The chain couples TRBV27 to TRBJ1-4; D gene ambiguous. This CDR3 has 15 amino acids. Germline-derived CDR1 and CDR2 are MNHEY and SMNVEV (reference sequence). V was cut by 3 bases and J by 5 bases, with 13 bases left in between. The CDR3 reads CASSLSSIYNEKLFF. The DNA for the CDR3 is TGTGCCAGCAGTTTGAGCAGTATCTACAATGAAAAACTGTTTTTT.

The chain couples TRBV7-9 to TRBJ1-3, with D hard to call. The germline V gene has CDR1 SEHNR and CDR2 FQNEAQ (reference sequence). The CDR3 runs to 14 residues. The ends were cut back, 0 bases at V and 0 bases at J, with 3 bases in the middle. The CDR3 region has the DNA TGTGCCAGCAGCTTAGCCTACTCTGGAAACACCATATATTTT. Translation gives CASSLAYSGNTIYF.

Only one count was recorded for this clonotype. The rearrangement joins TRBV6-5 to TRBJ2-3, with 14 bases fitting TRBD2. The CDR3 is 15 amino acids. CDR1 and CDR2 (germline): MNHEY, SVGAGI. With 4 bases clipped from V and 12 bases from J, the junction kept 9 bases outside the gene matches. CDR3 nucleotide sequence: TGTGCCAGCAGTTCACGTGGACTAGCGGGGGGAGCTCAGTATTTT. Amino acids: CASSSRGLAGGAQYF.

Here the CDR3 DNA reads TGTGCCAGCAAACGGGGGATCACAGATACGCAGTATTTT. Protein: CASKRGITDTQYF. The rearrangement uses TRBV15 and TRBJ2-3, with D possibly TRBD2 on 6 matching bases. This CDR3 region has 13 residues. Trimming removed 10 bases from V and 2 bases from J, with 13 bases in between. From germline, CDR1 is LNHNV and CDR2 YYDKDF (reference sequence).

The rearrangement links TRBV12-3 or TRBV12-4 to TRBJ1-2; D is perhaps TRBD1 (5 bases). V shed 7 bases and J shed 3 bases, with 18 bases lying between them. This CDR3 contains 15 residues. CDR3 DNA sequence: TGTGCCAGCACCCTTCACAGGTCTCAGGACTATGGCTACACCTTC. This encodes CASTLHRSQDYGYTF.

J is TRBJ1-2 and V is TRBV4-3; perhaps TRBD1 as D (6 bases). Deletions cut 5 bases from V and 13 bases from J, with 17 bases between. The CDR3 contains 12 residues. The V gene's germline CDR1 is LGHNA and CDR2 YSLEER. The CDR3 nucleotides are TGCGCCAGCAGCGCTGCGTACAGGGCTCTCACCTTC. It codes for CASSAAYRALTF.